This T cell receptor beta chain emerged from a study of blood T cell repertoires in COVID-19. Repertoires were generated with immunoSEQ multiplex PCR, while TCRdb's copy carries only in-frame clones and drops some. The table has approximately 440,000 clones, less than 95% seen once. A single count supports this clone. This CDR3 comprises 15 residues. CDR1 is KGHSH, CDR2 LQKENI, per germline. The ends lost 2 bases at V and 0 bases at J; junction bases unmatched: 4. Individuals drawn from 20 to 30 US areas were roughly 18 to 100 years old. The sequence was obtained from a man between 18 and 29 years old who had recovered from COVID-19. Sequencing was carried out using PBMCs or T cells enriched from blood (not recorded which). The chain carries TRBV18 and TRBJ2-7; the match to TRBD1 covers 7 bases. CDR3 amino acids: CASSPAGGSSYEQYF. Here the CDR3 DNA reads TGTGCCAGCTCACCAGCAGGGGGTAGCTCCTACGAGCAGTACTTC.